The 7 T cell receptor beta chains reported below all come from one sample, sequenced in a study of long-term antiretroviral therapy in people with HIV. Sequencing relied on immunoSEQ assay v3.0, run at survey level. The data were produced by immunoSEQ multiplex PCR, yet TCRdb's version contains in-frame clones alone and is incomplete. Among some 25,000 clones listed, 88% were seen once. The sample was unsorted PBMCs, taken less than 4.7 years after starting antiretroviral therapy. The receptors shown here come from a young man with HIV.

V is TRBV7-6 and J is TRBJ1-3; no definite D call. The CDR3 totals 17 residues. Germline values: CDR1 SGHVS, CDR2 FNYEAQ. The V and J ends lost 5 bases and 0 bases respectively, with 17 bases between them. The CDR3 spells CASSPPASGFSGNTIYF. The CDR3 DNA follows: TGTGCCAGCAGCCCACCTGCCTCGGGCTTCTCTGGAAACACCATATATTTT. Based on the CDR3 plus reference TRBV7-6 and TRBJ1-3, the full variable domain is GAGVSQSPRYKVTKRGQDVALRCDPISGHVSLYWYRQALGQGPEFLTYFNYEAQQDKSGLPNDRFSAERPEGSISTLTIQRTEQRDSAMYRCASSPPASGFSGNTIYFGEGSWLTVV.

This clone was seen just once. The chain has TRBV5-4 and TRBJ2-3; D is unclear. The V end lost 6 bases, the J end lost 2 bases, and 4 bases lay between the germline ends. This CDR3 region has 11 residues. The germline CDR1 and CDR2 sequences are SGHNT and YYREEE (reference sequence). CDR3 protein: CASKVTDTQYF. DNA of the CDR3: TGTGCCAGCAAAGTCACAGATACGCAGTATTTT. The entire variable domain, with the rest obtained from reference TRBV5-4 and TRBJ2-3, is as follows: ETGVTQSPTHLIKTRGQQVTLRCSSQSGHNTVSWYQQALGQGPQFIFQYYREEENGRGNFPPRFSGLQFPNYSSELNVNALELDDSALYLCASKVTDTQYFGPGTRLTVL.

The CDR3 protein is CASSLLAGEQYF. The CDR3 nucleotides read TGTGCCAGCAGCCTACTAGCGGGGGAGCAGTACTTC. J is TRBJ2-7 and V is TRBV27; TRBD2 agrees at 10 bases. The germline V gene encodes CDR1 MNHEY and CDR2 SMNVEV (reference sequence). V gave up 6 bases and J gave up 7 bases; unmatched junction bases: 3. This CDR3 comprises 12 residues.

V is TRBV4-2 and J is TRBJ2-7; D is ambiguous. CDR3 length: 15 amino acids. Trimming removed 1 base at V and 2 bases at J, with 12 bases between. Germline V gene sequence: CDR1 LGHNA, CDR2 YNFKEQ. DNA for the CDR3: TGTGCCAGCAGCCAAGCTGGAGCGCCCACCTACGAGCAGTACTTC. Its translation: CASSQAGAPTYEQYF.

This clone occurred once. The rearrangement joins TRBV7-9 to TRBJ1-1; D is perhaps TRBD1 (5 bases). Trimming took 0 bases from V and 1 from J, leaving 15 bases between them. The CDR3 is made up of 17 amino acids. Germline lookup yields CDR1 SEHNR and CDR2 FQNEAQ (reference sequence). CDR3: CASSLAGVTARNTEAFF. The DNA for the CDR3 is TGTGCCAGCAGCTTAGCGGGGGTAACAGCTAGGAACACTGAAGCTTTCTTT.

The CDR3, as DNA: TGTGCCAGCAGTTTTACAGCGAACCTTGAGACCCAGTACTTC. This translates into CASSFTANLETQYF. The chain is built from TRBV27 and TRBJ2-5; D gene ambiguous. The CDR3 covers 14 residues. Between the trimmed V and J ends, which lost 3 bases and 5 bases, there was a span of 13 bases. CDR1 and CDR2 (germline): MNHEY, SMNVEV (reference sequence).

The CDR3 reads CASSSRGRGNTIYF. The CDR3 DNA reads TGTGCCAGCAGTTCCCGGGGGAGAGGAAACACCATATATTTT. The chain couples TRBV6-5 to TRBJ1-3, with D perhaps matching TRBD1 (5 bases). Germline V gene sequence: CDR1 MNHEY, CDR2 SVGAGI. V was pared by 4 bases and J by 4 bases, with 11 bases between. The CDR3 is 14 residues long.